The rows below give T cell receptor beta chains drawn from one sample of a study of response to subunit inactivated influenza vaccine. TCRdb re-called the RT-PCR reads through MiXCR, storing one row per CDR3 protein. The repertoire has hundreds of thousands of distinct CDR3 sequences, 14% of them found once; the top ten carry about 7.6%. Sequenced material: PBMCs from blood, taken around 15 days before vaccination. The receptors originated from a man aged 45 to 65 who received an inactivated influenza vaccine. The CDR3 runs from the conserved cysteine through the conserved F or W. Fields, in order: clone size, D gene, J gene, V gene, CDR3 protein, CDR3 DNA. A D gene is named only where the DNA matches it firmly. Clone size is shown for a subset of rows, as once, few, many or a class of expanded clone.

size: few
D: -
J: TRBJ2-3
V: TRBV7-2
CDR3: CASSTSGTNTDTQYF
DNA: TGTGCCAGCAGCACGTCCGGGACCAACACAGATACGCAGTATTTT

size: few
D: -
J: TRBJ1-2
V: TRBV19
CDR3: CASSSQDNYGYTF
DNA: TGTGCCAGCAGTAGTCAGGACAACTATGGCTACACCTTC

size: many
D: -
J: TRBJ1-4
V: TRBV2
CDR3: CASSGGDSLNEKLFF
DNA: TGTGCCAGCAGTGGAGGAGACAGCCTAAATGAAAAACTGTTTTTT

size: -
D: -
J: TRBJ1-3
V: TRBV7-2
CDR3: CASSLAGNSGNTIYF
DNA: TGTGCCAGCAGCTTAGCCGGCAACTCTGGAAACACCATATATTTT

size: -
D: TRBD2
J: TRBJ2-1
V: TRBV18
CDR3: CASSPPLAGASYNEQFF
DNA: TGTGCCAGCTCACCGCCTCTAGCGGGAGCATCCTACAATGAGCAGTTCTTC

size: -
D: -
J: TRBJ2-7
V: TRBV21-1
CDR3: CVSSKALQGAAGIPSYEQYF
DNA: TGTGTCAGCAGCAAAGCGCTGCAGGGGGCTGCCGGGATACCCTCCTACGAGCAGTACTTC

size: -
D: TRBD1
J: TRBJ2-3
V: TRBV6-1
CDR3: CASSEALLRDRVPDTQYF
DNA: TGTGCCAGCAGTGAAGCGCTTCTAAGGGACAGGGTCCCAGATACGCAGTATTTT

size: few
D: -
J: TRBJ2-7
V: TRBV12-3/TRBV12-4
CDR3: CASSSRARRPAEQYF
DNA: TGTGCCAGCAGTTCCCGTGCCCGAAGGCCGGCGGAGCAGTACTTC

size: few
D: TRBD2
J: TRBJ2-2
V: TRBV4-1
CDR3: CASSQVGGANTGELFF
DNA: TGCGCCAGCAGCCAAGTGGGGGGGGCGAACACCGGGGAGCTGTTTTTT

size: few
D: -
J: TRBJ2-2
V: TRBV29-1
CDR3: CSVEGYRVWNTGELFF
DNA: TGCAGCGTTGAAGGGTATCGGGTTTGGAACACCGGGGAGCTGTTTTTT

size: -
D: TRBD1
J: TRBJ2-2
V: TRBV29-1
CDR3: CSVEDPGTGVGGELFF
DNA: TGCAGCGTTGAAGATCCAGGGACAGGGGTTGGCGGGGAGCTGTTTTTT

size: few
D: TRBD1
J: TRBJ2-3
V: TRBV5-1
CDR3: CASSPSTGGADTQYF
DNA: TGCGCCAGCAGCCCATCAACAGGGGGCGCAGATACGCAGTATTTT

size: few
D: -
J: TRBJ2-3
V: TRBV5-1
CDR3: CASSPARRSTDTQYF
DNA: TGCGCCAGCAGCCCGGCGAGGCGAAGCACAGATACGCAGTATTTT

size: -
D: -
J: TRBJ1-1
V: TRBV20-1
CDR3: CSARDISGQGTMNTEAFF
DNA: TGCAGTGCTAGAGATATTAGCGGCCAAGGAACCATGAACACTGAAGCTTTCTTT

size: -
D: TRBD1
J: TRBJ1-6
V: TRBV7-3
CDR3: CASSKTGIRTSPLHF
DNA: TGTGCCAGCAGCAAGACAGGGATTAGAACTTCACCCCTCCACTTT

size: few
D: TRBD1
J: TRBJ1-4
V: TRBV9
CDR3: CASSGGTGTGSEKLFF
DNA: TGTGCCAGCAGCGGAGGGACCGGGACAGGGAGTGAAAAACTGTTTTTT

size: few
D: -
J: TRBJ2-7
V: TRBV4-2
CDR3: CASSPPGRGGNHEQYF
DNA: TGTGCCAGCAGCCCTCCCGGGAGAGGGGGCAACCACGAGCAGTACTTC

size: -
D: -
J: TRBJ1-6
V: TRBV28
CDR3: CASSTGPGRASSYNSPLHF
DNA: TGTGCCAGCAGCACAGGACCGGGACGCGCCAGCTCCTATAATTCACCCCTCCACTTT

size: -
D: TRBD1
J: TRBJ1-5
V: TRBV15
CDR3: CATSVGTANQPQHF
DNA: TGTGCCACCAGCGTTGGGACAGCTAATCAGCCCCAGCATTTT

size: few
D: TRBD1
J: TRBJ1-1
V: TRBV28
CDR3: CASSSRQGHTEAFF
DNA: TGTGCCAGCAGTTCGAGACAGGGCCACACTGAAGCTTTCTTT

size: few
D: -
J: TRBJ1-4
V: TRBV19
CDR3: CASSISPAHEKLFF
DNA: TGTGCCAGTAGTATTAGCCCGGCGCATGAAAAACTGTTTTTT

size: few
D: -
J: TRBJ1-2
V: TRBV10-3
CDR3: CAISAGFGNYGYTF
DNA: TGTGCCATCAGTGCAGGGTTTGGGAACTATGGCTACACCTTC

size: -
D: TRBD2
J: TRBJ2-3
V: TRBV6-2/TRBV6-3
CDR3: CASSYPPSGSMFDTQYF
DNA: TGTGCCAGCAGTTACCCCCCTAGCGGGAGTATGTTTGATACGCAGTATTTT

size: few
D: -
J: TRBJ2-5
V: TRBV19
CDR3: CASTEQPGETQYF
DNA: TGTGCCAGTACAGAACAACCGGGGGAGACCCAGTACTTC

size: few
D: TRBD2
J: TRBJ2-3
V: TRBV15
CDR3: CATSTRETDTQYF
DNA: TGTGCCACCAGCACGCGGGAGACAGATACGCAGTATTTT

size: few
D: -
J: TRBJ2-6
V: TRBV5-1
CDR3: CASSLDGGPGANVLTF
DNA: TGCGCCAGCAGCTTGGACGGGGGCCCTGGGGCCAACGTCCTGACTTTC

size: once
D: -
J: TRBJ2-3
V: TRBV4-1
CDR3: CASSFEPRERTDTQYF
DNA: TGCGCCAGCAGCTTTGAACCCAGGGAACGCACAGATACGCAGTATTTT

size: -
D: -
J: TRBJ2-3
V: TRBV3-1
CDR3: CASSQVAGTQYF
DNA: TGTGCCAGCAGCCAAGTCGCGGGTACGCAGTATTTT

size: few
D: -
J: TRBJ1-6
V: TRBV7-2
CDR3: CASSPSVSSYNSPLHF
DNA: TGTGCCAGCAGCCCCTCGGTTAGCTCCTATAATTCACCCCTCCACTTT

size: -
D: TRBD1
J: TRBJ1-6
V: TRBV5-6
CDR3: CASSLARQGANSPLHF
DNA: TGTGCCAGCAGCTTGGCCCGTCAGGGGGCTAATTCACCCCTCCACTTT

size: few
D: -
J: TRBJ2-1
V: TRBV4-2
CDR3: CASSQWLVTDEQFF
DNA: TGTGCCAGCAGCCAATGGCTAGTCACCGATGAGCAGTTCTTC

size: -
D: -
J: TRBJ2-7
V: TRBV12-3/TRBV12-4
CDR3: CASSLAGVYPYEQYF
DNA: TGTGCCAGCAGTTTAGCGGGAGTCTACCCCTACGAGCAGTACTTC

size: -
D: TRBD1
J: TRBJ1-1
V: TRBV4-1
CDR3: CASSPPADRERVMFAEAFF
DNA: TGCGCCAGCAGCCCTCCTGCGGACAGGGAGAGGGTAATGTTCGCTGAAGCTTTCTTT

size: -
D: -
J: TRBJ1-2
V: TRBV28
CDR3: CASSQQRTDGYTF
DNA: TGTGCCAGCAGTCAACAGCGGACAGATGGCTACACCTTC

size: few
D: -
J: TRBJ2-1
V: TRBV5-1
CDR3: CASSLEVGYNEQFF
DNA: TGCGCCAGCAGCTTGGAGGTTGGTTACAATGAGCAGTTCTTC

size: few
D: TRBD2
J: TRBJ2-7
V: TRBV6-5
CDR3: CASSHRLAGGPEGQYF
DNA: TGTGCCAGCAGTCACCGACTAGCGGGAGGGCCGGAGGGGCAGTACTTC

size: few
D: TRBD2
J: TRBJ2-2
V: TRBV20-1
CDR3: CSARDLADVTGELFF
DNA: TGCAGTGCTAGAGACCTAGCGGATGTAACCGGGGAGCTGTTTTTT

size: many
D: -
J: TRBJ2-1
V: TRBV4-1
CDR3: CASSQALAAYNEQFF
DNA: TGCGCCAGCAGCCAAGCGCTAGCCGCCTACAATGAGCAGTTCTTC

size: -
D: -
J: TRBJ2-7
V: TRBV23-1
CDR3: CASSQSQGTPYEQYF
DNA: TGCGCCAGCAGTCAATCGCAGGGTACCCCCTACGAGCAGTACTTC

size: -
D: TRBD1
J: TRBJ1-2
V: TRBV29-1
CDR3: CSVRTGYYGYTF
DNA: TGCAGCGTAAGGACAGGATACTATGGCTACACCTTC

size: many
D: -
J: TRBJ1-2
V: TRBV20-1
CDR3: CSAAVQARANYGYTF
DNA: TGCAGTGCCGCTGTTCAAGCAAGAGCTAACTATGGCTACACCTTC

size: -
D: TRBD1
J: TRBJ1-6
V: TRBV6-1
CDR3: CASKEQGADNSPLHF
DNA: TGTGCCAGCAAGGAACAGGGGGCGGATAATTCACCCCTCCACTTT

size: -
D: TRBD1
J: TRBJ1-5
V: TRBV20-1
CDR3: CSASAGQGASNQPQHF
DNA: TGCAGTGCTAGTGCGGGACAGGGGGCCAGCAATCAGCCCCAGCATTTT

size: -
D: -
J: TRBJ1-1
V: TRBV20-1
CDR3: CSARDYGAGEAFF
DNA: TGCAGTGCTAGGGATTATGGGGCTGGTGAAGCTTTCTTT

size: -
D: -
J: TRBJ2-5
V: TRBV2
CDR3: CASSVEGGETQYF
DNA: TGTGCCAGCAGTGTAGAGGGTGGGGAGACCCAGTACTTC

size: few
D: -
J: TRBJ2-7
V: TRBV14
CDR3: CASSSITGLSYEQYF
DNA: TGTGCCAGCAGCTCCATAACAGGGTTGTCCTACGAGCAGTACTTC

size: many
D: -
J: TRBJ2-7
V: TRBV29-1
CDR3: CSVGKGDYEQYF
DNA: TGCAGCGTTGGAAAGGGGGACTACGAGCAGTACTTC

size: few
D: -
J: TRBJ2-1
V: TRBV5-1
CDR3: CASSLNGDLYNEQFF
DNA: TGCGCCAGCAGCTTGAACGGGGACCTATACAATGAGCAGTTCTTC